The entry below describes one T cell receptor beta chain. Its antigen is still unknown. This record comes from a study of glioma-infiltrating T cells. Broader study findings: CDR3 overlap between tissue and blood was very small. Non-neoplastic patients had below-expected tissue-blood divergence, while all gliomas exceeded expectation.

Using RNA template, CDR3s of TCR alpha and beta were amplified with iRepertoire arm-PCR. Input was roughly 95-450 ng of tissue mRNA or PBMC total RNA. TCRdb used MiXCR to reprocess the multiplex PCR reads, holding one entry per CDR3 protein. The repertoire holds around 150,000 distinct CDR3 sequences, with roughly 43% as singletons. Per the germline V gene, CDR1 is KGHDR and CDR2 is SFDVKD. Trimming took 4 bases from V and 2 from J; bases not matched to a gene: 7. The CDR3 sequence is 15 residues long. This clonotype originated in a human donor with low-grade glioma or glioblastoma, undergoing nonglioma brain surgery, or in good health (not recorded which). V is TRBV24-1 and J is TRBJ2-7, with 7 bases lining up with TRBD1. The sequencing sample was made of glioma tissue, nonneoplastic brain tissue, or PBMCs (not recorded which). The CDR3 coding sequence is TGTGCCACCAGTGACCCCAACAGGGGAGCCTACGAGCAGTACTTC. Protein product: CATSDPNRGAYEQYF.